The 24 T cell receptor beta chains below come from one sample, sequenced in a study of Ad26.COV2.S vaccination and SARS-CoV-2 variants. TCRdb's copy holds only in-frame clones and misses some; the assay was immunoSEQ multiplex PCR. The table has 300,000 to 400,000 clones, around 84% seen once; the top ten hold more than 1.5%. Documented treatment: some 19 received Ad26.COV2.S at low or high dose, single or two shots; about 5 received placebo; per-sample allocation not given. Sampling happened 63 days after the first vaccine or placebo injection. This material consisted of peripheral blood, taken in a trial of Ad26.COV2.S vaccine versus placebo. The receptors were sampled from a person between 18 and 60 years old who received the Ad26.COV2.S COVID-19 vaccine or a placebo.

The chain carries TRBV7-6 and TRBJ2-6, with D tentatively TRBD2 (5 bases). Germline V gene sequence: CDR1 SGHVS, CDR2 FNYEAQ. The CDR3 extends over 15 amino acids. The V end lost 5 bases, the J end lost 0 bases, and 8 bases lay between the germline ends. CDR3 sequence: CASSPRDSGANVLTF. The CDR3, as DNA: TGTGCCAGCAGCCCTCGGGACTCTGGGGCCAACGTCCTGACTTTC.

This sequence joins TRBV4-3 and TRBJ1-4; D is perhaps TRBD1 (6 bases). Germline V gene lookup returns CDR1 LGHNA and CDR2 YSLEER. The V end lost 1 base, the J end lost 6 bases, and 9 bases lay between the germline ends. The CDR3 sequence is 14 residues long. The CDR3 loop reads CASSQGGADEKLFF. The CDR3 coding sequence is TGCGCCAGCAGCCAAGGGGGGGCGGATGAAAAACTGTTTTTT.

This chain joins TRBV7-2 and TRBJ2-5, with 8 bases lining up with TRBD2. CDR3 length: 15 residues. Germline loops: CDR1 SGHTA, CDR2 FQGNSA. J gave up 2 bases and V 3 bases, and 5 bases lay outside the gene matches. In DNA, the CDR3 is TGTGCCAGCAGCTTCCAGCGGGGGATACAAGAGACCCAGTACTTC. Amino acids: CASSFQRGIQETQYF.

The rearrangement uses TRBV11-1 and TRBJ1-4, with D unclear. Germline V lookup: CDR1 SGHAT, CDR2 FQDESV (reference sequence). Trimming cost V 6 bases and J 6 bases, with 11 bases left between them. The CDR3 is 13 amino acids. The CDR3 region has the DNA TGTGCCAGCAGTTCCTCACCCGATGAAAAACTGTTTTTT. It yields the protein CASSSSPDEKLFF.

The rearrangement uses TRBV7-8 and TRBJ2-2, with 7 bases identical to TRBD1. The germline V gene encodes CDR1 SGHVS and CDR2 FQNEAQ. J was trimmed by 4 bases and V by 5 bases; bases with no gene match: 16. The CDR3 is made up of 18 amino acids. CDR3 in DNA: TGTGCCAGCAGCCCCCGACAGGGTACCAGTCACCTCACCGGGGAGCTGTTTTTT. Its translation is CASSPRQGTSHLTGELFF.

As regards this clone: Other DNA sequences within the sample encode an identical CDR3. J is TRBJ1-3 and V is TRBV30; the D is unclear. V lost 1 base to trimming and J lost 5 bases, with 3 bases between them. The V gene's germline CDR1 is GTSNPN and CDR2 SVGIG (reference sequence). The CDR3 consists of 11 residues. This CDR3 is CAWSDRNTIYF. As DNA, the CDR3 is TGTGCCTGGAGTGATAGAAACACCATATATTTT.

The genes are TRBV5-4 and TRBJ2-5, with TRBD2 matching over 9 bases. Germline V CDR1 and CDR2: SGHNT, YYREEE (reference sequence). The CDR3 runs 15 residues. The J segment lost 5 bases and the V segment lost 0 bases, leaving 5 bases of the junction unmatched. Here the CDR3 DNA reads TGTGCCAGCAGCTTGGCCGGGACTAGCCTTGAGACCCAGTACTTC. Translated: CASSLAGTSLETQYF.

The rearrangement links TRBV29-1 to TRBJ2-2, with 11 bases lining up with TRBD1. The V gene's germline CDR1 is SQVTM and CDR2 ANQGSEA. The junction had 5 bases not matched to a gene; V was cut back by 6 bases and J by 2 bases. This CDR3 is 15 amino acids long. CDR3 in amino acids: CSVGQGAVNTGELFF. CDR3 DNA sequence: TGCAGCGTAGGACAGGGGGCGGTTAACACCGGGGAGCTGTTTTTT.

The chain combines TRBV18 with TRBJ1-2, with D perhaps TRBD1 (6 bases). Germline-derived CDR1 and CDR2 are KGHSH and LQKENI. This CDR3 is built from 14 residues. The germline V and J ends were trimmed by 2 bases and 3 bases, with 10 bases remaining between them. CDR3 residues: CASSPRGKDYGYTF. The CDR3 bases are TGTGCCAGCTCACCAAGGGGGAAGGACTATGGCTACACCTTC.

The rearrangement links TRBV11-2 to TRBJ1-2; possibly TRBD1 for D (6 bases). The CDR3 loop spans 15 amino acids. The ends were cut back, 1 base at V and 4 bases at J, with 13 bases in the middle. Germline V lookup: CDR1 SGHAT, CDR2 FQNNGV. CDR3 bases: TGTGCCAGCAGCTTAGTCATGGAAGGGGGCTATGGCTACACCTTC. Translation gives CASSLVMEGGYGYTF.

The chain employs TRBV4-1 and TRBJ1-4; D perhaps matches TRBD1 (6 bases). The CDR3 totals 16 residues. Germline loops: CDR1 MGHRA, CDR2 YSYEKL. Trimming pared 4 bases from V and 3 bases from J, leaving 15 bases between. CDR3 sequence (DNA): TGCGCCAGCAGCCGCTTACTACAGGGACCTAATGAAAAACTGTTTTTT. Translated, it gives CASSRLLQGPNEKLFF.

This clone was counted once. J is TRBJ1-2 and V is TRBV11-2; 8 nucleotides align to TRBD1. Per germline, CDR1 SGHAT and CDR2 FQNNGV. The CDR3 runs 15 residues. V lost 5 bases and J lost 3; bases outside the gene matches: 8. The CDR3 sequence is CASSTQGARYYGYTF. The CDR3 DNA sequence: TGTGCCAGCAGCACCCAGGGGGCGCGATACTATGGCTACACCTTC.

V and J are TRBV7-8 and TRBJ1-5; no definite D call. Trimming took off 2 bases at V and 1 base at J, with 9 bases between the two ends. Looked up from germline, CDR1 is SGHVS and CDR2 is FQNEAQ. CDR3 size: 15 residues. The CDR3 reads CASSLLSRSNQPQHF. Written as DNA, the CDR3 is TGTGCCAGCAGCTTATTGAGCAGGAGCAATCAGCCCCAGCATTTT.

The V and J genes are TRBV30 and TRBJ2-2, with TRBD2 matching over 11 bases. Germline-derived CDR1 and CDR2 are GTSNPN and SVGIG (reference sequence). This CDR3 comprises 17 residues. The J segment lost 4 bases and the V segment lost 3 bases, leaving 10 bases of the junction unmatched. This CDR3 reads CAWRSSGGPLFTGELFF. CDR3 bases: TGTGCCTGGAGATCTAGCGGGGGGCCCCTTTTCACCGGGGAGCTGTTTTTT. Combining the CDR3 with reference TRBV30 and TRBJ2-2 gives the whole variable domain SQTIHQWPATLVQPVGSPLSLECTVEGTSNPNLYWYRQAAGRGLQLLFYSVGIGQISSEVPQNLSASRPQDRQFILSSKKLLLSDSGFYLCAWRSSGGPLFTGELFFGEGSRLTVL.

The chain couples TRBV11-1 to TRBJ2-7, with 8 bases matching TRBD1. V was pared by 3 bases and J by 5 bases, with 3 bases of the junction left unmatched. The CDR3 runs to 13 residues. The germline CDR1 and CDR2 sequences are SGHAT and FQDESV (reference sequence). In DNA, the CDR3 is TGTGCCAGCAGCTTGGACAGGGACAACGAGCAGTACTTC. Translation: CASSLDRDNEQYF.

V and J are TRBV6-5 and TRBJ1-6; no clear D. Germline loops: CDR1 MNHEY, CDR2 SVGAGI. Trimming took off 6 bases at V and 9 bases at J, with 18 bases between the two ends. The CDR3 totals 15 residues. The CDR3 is CASSRDREIFSPLHF. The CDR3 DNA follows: TGTGCCAGCAGCCGCGACCGGGAAATCTTTTCACCCCTCCACTTT.

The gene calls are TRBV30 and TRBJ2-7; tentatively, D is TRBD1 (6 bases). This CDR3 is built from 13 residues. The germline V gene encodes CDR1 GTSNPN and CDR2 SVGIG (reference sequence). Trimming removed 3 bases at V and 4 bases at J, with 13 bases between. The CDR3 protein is CAWRQGRGYEQYF. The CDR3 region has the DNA TGTGCCTGGAGGCAGGGGAGAGGGTACGAGCAGTACTTC.

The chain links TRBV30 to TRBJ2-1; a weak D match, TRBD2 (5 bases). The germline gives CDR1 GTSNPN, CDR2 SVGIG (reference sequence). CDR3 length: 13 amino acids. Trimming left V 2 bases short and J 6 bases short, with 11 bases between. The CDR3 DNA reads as TGTGCCTGGAGTCCCCAGCGGACCAATGAGCAGTTCTTC. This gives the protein CAWSPQRTNEQFF.

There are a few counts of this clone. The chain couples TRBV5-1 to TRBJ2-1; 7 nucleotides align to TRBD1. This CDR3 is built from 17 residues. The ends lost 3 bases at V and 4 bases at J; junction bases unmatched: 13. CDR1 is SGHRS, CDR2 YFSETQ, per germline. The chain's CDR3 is CASSSQGQASSYNEQFF. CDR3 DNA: TGCGCCAGCAGCTCCCAAGGACAGGCTTCCTCTTACAATGAGCAGTTCTTC.

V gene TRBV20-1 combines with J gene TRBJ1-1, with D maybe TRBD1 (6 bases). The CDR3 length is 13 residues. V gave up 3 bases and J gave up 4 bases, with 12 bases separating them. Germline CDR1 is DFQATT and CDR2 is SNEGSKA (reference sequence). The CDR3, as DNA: TGCAGTGCTAGTATCACCAGGGGCACTGAAGCTTTCTTT. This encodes CSASITRGTEAFF.

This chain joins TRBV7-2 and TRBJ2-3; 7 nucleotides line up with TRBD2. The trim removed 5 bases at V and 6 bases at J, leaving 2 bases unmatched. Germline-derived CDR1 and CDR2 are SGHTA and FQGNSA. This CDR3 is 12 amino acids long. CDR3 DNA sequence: TGTGCCAGCAGCCGGGACTACGATACGCAGTATTTT. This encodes CASSRDYDTQYF.

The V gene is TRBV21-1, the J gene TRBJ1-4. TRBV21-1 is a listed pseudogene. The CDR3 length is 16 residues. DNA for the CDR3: TGTGCCAGCAGCAAAGAAAGGGAGGGGTCCGATGAAAAACTGTTTTTT. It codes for CASSKEREGSDEKLFF.

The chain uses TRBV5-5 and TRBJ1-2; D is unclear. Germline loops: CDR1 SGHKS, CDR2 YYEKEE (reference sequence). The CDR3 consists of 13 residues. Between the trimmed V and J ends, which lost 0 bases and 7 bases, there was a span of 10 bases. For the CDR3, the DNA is TGTGCCAGCAGCTTGGCGGATGGGGTTGGCTACACCTTC. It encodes CASSLADGVGYTF.

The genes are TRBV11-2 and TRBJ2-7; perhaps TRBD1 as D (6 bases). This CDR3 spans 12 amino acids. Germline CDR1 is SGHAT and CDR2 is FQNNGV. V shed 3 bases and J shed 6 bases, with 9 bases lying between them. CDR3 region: CASSFPRGEQYF. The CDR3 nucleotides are TGTGCCAGCAGCTTTCCCAGGGGCGAGCAGTACTTC.